Each of the 12 T cell receptor beta chains below was sequenced from the same sample in a study of radiotherapy plus CTLA-4 blockade in lung cancer. Measured with immunoSEQ multiplex PCR; TCRdb has only the in-frame clones, and not every one. The table lists roughly 24,000 clones, around four fifths of them singletons. The material was peripheral blood, obtained from a patient treated with radiotherapy plus ipilimumab. The receptor set was obtained from a human donor with non-small cell lung cancer that progressed on radiotherapy plus ipilimumab.

The chain employs TRBV9 and TRBJ2-1, with D tentatively TRBD2 (5 bases). The CDR3 runs to 16 residues. V gave up 0 bases and J gave up 1 base, with 11 bases separating them. CDR1 is SGDLS, CDR2 YYNGEE, per germline. In DNA, the CDR3 is TGTGCCAGCAGCGTAGGAGACGGGATATCCTACAATGAGCAGTTCTTC. It yields the protein CASSVGDGISYNEQFF.

The CDR3 spells CASSLVYFYNEQFF. The CDR3, as DNA: TGTGCCAGCAGCTTAGTCTACTTTTACAATGAGCAGTTCTTC. The gene calls are TRBV7-6 and TRBJ2-1; D gene unclear. The germline CDR1 and CDR2 sequences are SGHVS and FNYEAQ. Trimming shortened V by 1 base and J by 4 bases, and 8 bases separated the two germline ends. The CDR3 has 14 residues.

This clone has just a few counts. V is TRBV29-1 and J is TRBJ2-3; 11 bases are shared with TRBD2. Trimming took 0 bases from V and 4 from J; bases not matched to a gene: 9. Germline CDR1 reads SQVTM; CDR2 reads ANQGSEA. The CDR3 extends over 17 amino acids. CDR3 in DNA: TGCAGCGTTGAAGATCCCCTACTAGCGGGAGATGCAGATACGCAGTATTTT. Translation: CSVEDPLLAGDADTQYF.

The chain is built from TRBV19 and TRBJ1-5; 8 bases agree with TRBD1. Germline V gene data show CDR1 as LNHDA and CDR2 as SQIVND (reference sequence). Trimming took 5 bases from V and 5 from J; bases not matched to a gene: 5. The CDR3 length is 14 residues. The CDR3 loop is CASSGTTGDQPQHF. CDR3 bases: TGTGCCAGTAGTGGCACGACAGGGGATCAGCCCCAGCATTTT.

V is TRBV19 and J is TRBJ1-1; D may be TRBD1 (5 bases). V lost 1 base and J lost 0, with 21 bases in between. The CDR3 has 19 residues. Germline CDR1 reads LNHDA; CDR2 reads SQIVND (reference sequence). The CDR3 DNA sequence: TGTGCCAGTAGTATAGGAAGGGCAGGGACGGGCCTATTGAACACTGAAGCTTTCTTT. Protein: CASSIGRAGTGLLNTEAFF.

V is TRBV6-1 and J is TRBJ2-1, with TRBD1 matching over 7 bases. The J segment lost 8 bases and the V segment lost 6 bases, leaving 7 bases of the junction unmatched. The CDR3 covers 13 residues. CDR1 and CDR2 (germline): MNHNS, SASEGT. The CDR3 nucleotides are TGTGCCAGCAGGACGACAGGGTCAGATGAGCAGTTCTTC. Amino acid sequence: CASRTTGSDEQFF.

The gene calls are TRBV29-1 and TRBJ1-1; 7 bases are shared with TRBD1. Germline V lookup: CDR1 SQVTM, CDR2 ANQGSEA. The CDR3 is made up of 14 amino acids. V shed 7 bases, J shed 1 base, and the junction held 9 bases outside the gene matches. The CDR3 loop is CSAAIRDRNTEAFF. As DNA, the CDR3 is TGCAGCGCCGCTATCCGGGACAGGAACACTGAAGCTTTCTTT.

The genes are TRBV30 and TRBJ1-1; tentative D call: TRBD1 (5 bases). CDR3 length: 11 residues. Germline V gene lookup returns CDR1 GTSNPN and CDR2 SVGIG (reference sequence). V shed 5 bases and J shed 2 bases, with 6 bases lying between them. The CDR3 nucleotides are TGTGCCTGGGACAGTAACACTGAAGCTTTCTTT. Protein product: CAWDSNTEAFF.

A single count supports this clone. This chain uses TRBV19 with TRBJ2-5; unclear D gene. V gave up 4 bases and J gave up 7 bases, with 10 bases separating them. Per germline, CDR1 LNHDA and CDR2 SQIVND (reference sequence). The CDR3 is 12 residues long. The CDR3 region is CASSRARGTQYF. In nucleotides, the CDR3 is TGTGCCAGTAGTAGGGCCCGCGGGACCCAGTACTTC.

The chain links TRBV29-1 to TRBJ2-1; D gene uncertain. Germline V gene data show CDR1 as SQVTM and CDR2 as ANQGSEA. With 3 bases removed from V and 0 bases from J, the gap between germline ends came to 15 bases. This CDR3 comprises 16 residues. This CDR3 is CSVDGPYVSSYNEQFF. CDR3 nucleotide sequence: TGCAGCGTTGACGGCCCGTACGTAAGCTCCTACAATGAGCAGTTCTTC.

V is TRBV9 and J is TRBJ2-2; D might be TRBD2 (7 bases). The CDR3 contains 14 residues. CDR1 and CDR2 from the germline V gene are SGDLS and YYNGEE. Trimming stripped 4 bases from V and 5 bases from J, with 12 bases between. The CDR3 bases are TGTGCCAGCAGCCGGGGGGCCGAAACCGGGGAGCTGTTTTTT. Translation: CASSRGAETGELFF.

This CDR3 is CASSVPGAQAGEQYF. CDR3 sequence (DNA): TGCGCCAGCAGTGTCCCGGGTGCGCAGGCTGGCGAGCAGTACTTC. The chain has TRBV10-2 and TRBJ2-7; D gene ambiguous. V was shortened by 4 bases and J by 6 bases, with 19 bases between the two germline ends. The CDR3 runs to 15 residues. The germline gives CDR1 WSHSY, CDR2 SAAADI.